Below, 16 T cell receptor beta chains from the same sample are listed, as sequenced in a study of blood T cells in healthy people across ages. For the second PCR, which ran for 7 to 11 cycles, a sample-barcoded 5' primer and a J-beta primer mix were used. TCRdb recomputed calls from the 5' RACE reads with MiXCR, one row per CDR3 protein. The table shows hundreds of thousands of distinct CDR3 sequences, with around 26% occurring only once. Specimen: blood. The receptors stem from a woman at least 80 years old in good health.

The CDR3 sequence: CASSLVVQGPSKLFF. The CDR3 DNA reads TGTGCCAGCAGTTTGGTCGTTCAGGGCCCGTCGAAACTGTTTTTT. The V and J genes are TRBV12-3 or TRBV12-4 and TRBJ1-4; possible D gene TRBD1, 5 bases. The V and J ends lost 3 bases and 11 bases respectively, with 19 bases between them. CDR3 length: 15 amino acids.

This clonotype was seen a handful of times. The gene calls are TRBV4-3 and TRBJ1-1; maybe TRBD1 (6 bases). Trimming shortened V by 0 bases and J by 3 bases, and 14 bases separated the two germline ends. The germline gives CDR1 LGHNA, CDR2 YSLEER. The CDR3 covers 16 residues. CDR3 sequence reads: CASSQDSHRADTEAFF. CDR3 sequence (DNA): TGCGCCAGCAGCCAAGATTCCCACAGGGCCGACACTGAAGCTTTCTTT.

This clonotype was found many times. The genes are TRBV7-2 and TRBJ1-4; unclear D gene. V was cut by 4 bases and J by 3 bases, with 15 bases left in between. The CDR3 totals 16 residues. Germline V gene lookup returns CDR1 SGHTA and CDR2 FQGNSA. The CDR3 reads CASSYGEFVANEKLFF. CDR3 nucleotides: TGTGCCAGCAGCTACGGAGAGTTTGTAGCTAATGAAAAACTGTTTTTT.

The chain couples TRBV25-1 to TRBJ1-3; no clear D gene. This CDR3 is 14 amino acids long. The germline CDR1 and CDR2 sequences are MGHDK and SYGVNS. Trimming removed 6 bases at V and 0 bases at J, with 9 bases between. The CDR3, as DNA: TGTGCCAGCAGACTTTCGGGCTCTGGAAACACCATATATTTT. Translating gives CASRLSGSGNTIYF.

With regard to this clonotype: With a much larger clone just one base away, this may be a read error. This chain links TRBV7-2 with TRBJ2-7; 10 nucleotides align to TRBD2. The CDR3 length is 14 residues. In germline, CDR1 is SGHTA, CDR2 FQGNSA. CDR3 in DNA: TGTGCCAGCGGCTTTAGCGGGGGGAACAATGAGCAGTACTTC. Encoded protein: CASGFSGGNNEQYF.

The sample holds many counts of this clonotype. The gene calls are TRBV7-2 and TRBJ2-3; tentatively, D is TRBD2 (6 bases). The germline V and J ends were trimmed by 5 bases and 5 bases, with 14 bases remaining between them. The CDR3 spans 14 residues. CDR1 is SGHTA, CDR2 FQGNSA, per germline. Here the CDR3 DNA reads TGTGCCAGCAGCCCGCCCCCCGGGGGAGATACGCAGTATTTT. Translated, it gives CASSPPPGGDTQYF.

This clonotype was seen many times. The chain joins TRBV7-2 to TRBJ2-1; TRBD1 or TRBD2 may be the D gene (5 bases each). CDR1 SGHTA and CDR2 FQGNSA come from the germline V gene. V dropped 3 bases and J dropped 3 bases, with 15 bases sitting between them. This CDR3 has 16 residues. Written as DNA, the CDR3 is TGTGCCAGCAGCTTCGGGACCGCTCGACTCTACAATGAGCAGTTCTTC. Translation: CASSFGTARLYNEQFF.

This clonotype was observed many times. The chain joins TRBV20-1 to TRBJ2-1; D possibly corresponds to TRBD2 (6 bases). The V gene lost 5 bases and the J gene lost 10 bases, with 18 bases spanning the gap. The CDR3 loop spans 13 amino acids. Germline V CDR1 and CDR2: DFQATT, SNEGSKA (reference sequence). The CDR3 sequence is CSAPRTSAGEQFF. The CDR3 region has the DNA TGCAGTGCTCCCAGGACCTCTGCGGGAGAGCAGTTCTTC.

The chain combines TRBV2 with TRBJ2-1; TRBD2 matches at 11 bases. CDR1 is SNHLY and CDR2 is FYNNEI in the germline V gene. The CDR3 totals 18 residues. Trimming removed 0 bases from V and 7 bases from J; junction bases left unmatched: 11. CDR3 sequence (DNA): TGTGCCAGCAGTGAAGCGCTTCGACTAGCGGGACCTCGGAATGAGCAGTTCTTC. Protein product: CASSEALRLAGPRNEQFF.

Many counts were recorded for this clonotype. This rearrangement joins TRBV7-9 to TRBJ1-2; 7 bases are shared with TRBD1. V was pared by 8 bases and J by 0 bases, with 3 bases of the junction left unmatched. Germline V gene sequence: CDR1 SEHNR, CDR2 FQNEAQ (reference sequence). The CDR3 consists of 13 residues. The CDR3 loop is CASQGQSNYGYTF. The CDR3 DNA follows: TGTGCCAGCCAGGGACAGTCTAACTATGGCTACACCTTC.

This clonotype was observed a handful of times. The CDR3 loop is CSARVGRSGTEAFF. The CDR3 nucleotides read TGCAGTGCTAGAGTAGGACGTTCGGGGACTGAAGCTTTCTTT. V gene TRBV20-1 combines with J gene TRBJ1-1; D is ambiguous. This CDR3 is 14 amino acids long. The V and J ends lost 1 base and 5 bases respectively, with 14 bases between them. CDR1 DFQATT and CDR2 SNEGSKA come from the germline V gene (reference sequence).

The rearrangement joins TRBV7-2 to TRBJ2-1, with D perhaps matching TRBD1 (6 bases). Germline loops: CDR1 SGHTA, CDR2 FQGNSA. V was trimmed by 5 bases and J by 4 bases, leaving 18 bases between them. CDR3 length: 16 residues. The CDR3 DNA is TGTGCCAGCAGCGTAGAGCCGGGACAATATTACAATGAGCAGTTCTTC. Protein sequence: CASSVEPGQYYNEQFF.

This clonotype was observed at least ten times. The V and J genes are TRBV24-1 and TRBJ2-3; D gene ambiguous. Trimming shortened V by 1 base and J by 4 bases, and 5 bases separated the two germline ends. This CDR3 comprises 13 residues. Per the germline V gene, CDR1 is KGHDR and CDR2 is SFDVKD. CDR3 residues: CATSDLPADTQYF. The CDR3 region has the DNA TGTGCCACCAGTGATTTACCTGCAGATACGCAGTATTTT.

This clonotype was seen many times. CDR3 bases: TGTGCCAGCAGTTTACAGGGGCACAGTTCGAATTCACCCCTCCACTTT. This encodes CASSLQGHSSNSPLHF. This rearrangement joins TRBV27 to TRBJ1-6; tentatively, D is TRBD1 (6 bases). Trimming left V 2 bases short and J 7 bases short, with 15 bases between. Germline V lookup: CDR1 MNHEY, CDR2 SMNVEV (reference sequence). The CDR3 is 16 residues long.

Turning to this clonotype: This could be a read error, since a much larger clone is one nucleotide away. The rearrangement uses TRBV12-3 or TRBV12-4 and TRBJ2-3; maybe TRBD1 (5 bases). This CDR3 is built from 13 residues. CDR3 bases: TGTGCCAGCAGTGCCAGGGTATCAGATGCGCAGTATTTT. Its protein is CASSARVSDAQYF.

This clonotype was seen repeatedly, ten times or more. The J gene is TRBJ1-4, the V gene TRBV7-9, with a tentative D call TRBD1 (5 bases). V was cut by 0 bases and J by 6 bases, with 8 bases left in between. CDR1 SEHNR and CDR2 FQNEAQ come from the germline V gene (reference sequence). This CDR3 contains 14 residues. CDR3 bases: TGTGCCAGCAGCTTAGCGGGGACGGATGAAAAACTGTTTTTT. This translates into CASSLAGTDEKLFF.